This T cell receptor beta chain was found in a study of early T cells in non-severe SARS-CoV-2 infection. The overall study: Sequencing input comprised bulk RNA from unsorted whole blood; chain pairing was not available. General study points: Clonotype matching in VDJdb favored anti-spike CD8 responses and did not capture private and CD4 specificities.

This CDR3 has 15 residues. Per germline, CDR1 MDHEN and CDR2 SYDVKM. V lost 8 bases and J 3 bases, leaving 17 bases between the germline ends. Each cDNA molecule carried a unique molecular identifier. TCRdb called the 5' RACE reads again in MiXCR, with one record for every CDR3 protein. The sample holds tens of thousands of distinct CDR3 sequences, approximately 5.2% seen once. At least ten counts were recorded for this clonotype. Its matching antigen is unknown. Input material: whole blood. The receptor comes from an adult who was a healthcare worker with PCR-confirmed SARS-CoV-2 infection or an uninfected control (not recorded which). V is TRBV28 and J is TRBJ2-1; D is unresolved. Here the CDR3 DNA reads TGTGCCAGCCGCCCAGGCGAAACAGACTACAATGAGCAGTTCTTC. It codes for CASRPGETDYNEQFF.